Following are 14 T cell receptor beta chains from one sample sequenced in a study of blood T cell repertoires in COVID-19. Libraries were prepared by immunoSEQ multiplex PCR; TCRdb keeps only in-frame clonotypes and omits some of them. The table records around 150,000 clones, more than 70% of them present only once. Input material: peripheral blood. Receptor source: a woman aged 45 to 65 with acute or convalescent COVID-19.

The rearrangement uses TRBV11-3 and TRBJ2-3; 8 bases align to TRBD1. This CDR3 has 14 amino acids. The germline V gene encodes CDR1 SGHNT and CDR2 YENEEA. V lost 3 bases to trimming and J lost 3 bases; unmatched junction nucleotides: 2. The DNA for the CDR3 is TGTGCCAGCAGCTTCAGGGGGCCTACAGATACGCAGTATTTT. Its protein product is CASSFRGPTDTQYF.

CDR3 DNA sequence: TGTGCCAGCAGTGAGGACAGTAGCTATGGCTACACCTTC. It yields the protein CASSEDSSYGYTF. The V gene is TRBV12-3 or TRBV12-4, the J gene TRBJ1-2; perhaps TRBD1 as D (6 bases). The CDR3 has 13 amino acids. V lost 5 bases, J lost 4 bases, and 11 bases lay in between.

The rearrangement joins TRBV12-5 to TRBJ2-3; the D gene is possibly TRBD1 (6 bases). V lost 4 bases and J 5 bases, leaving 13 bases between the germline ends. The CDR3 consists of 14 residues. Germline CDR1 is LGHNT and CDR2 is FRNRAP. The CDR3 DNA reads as TGTGCTAGTGGTTCCGACCTAGGGGGAGATACGCAGTATTTT. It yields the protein CASGSDLGGDTQYF.

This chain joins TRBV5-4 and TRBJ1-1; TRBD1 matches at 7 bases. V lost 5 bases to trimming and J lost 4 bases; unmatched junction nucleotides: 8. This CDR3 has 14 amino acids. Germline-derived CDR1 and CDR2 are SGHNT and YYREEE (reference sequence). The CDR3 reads CASRYSGGSTEAFF. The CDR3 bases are TGTGCCAGCAGGTACTCAGGGGGAAGCACTGAAGCTTTCTTT.

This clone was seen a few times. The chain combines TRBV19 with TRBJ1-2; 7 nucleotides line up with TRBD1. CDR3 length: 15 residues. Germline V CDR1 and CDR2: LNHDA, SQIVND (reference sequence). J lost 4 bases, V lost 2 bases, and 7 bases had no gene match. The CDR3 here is CASSIQGGRSYGYTF. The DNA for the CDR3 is TGTGCCAGTAGTATACAGGGGGGCCGGAGCTATGGCTACACCTTC.

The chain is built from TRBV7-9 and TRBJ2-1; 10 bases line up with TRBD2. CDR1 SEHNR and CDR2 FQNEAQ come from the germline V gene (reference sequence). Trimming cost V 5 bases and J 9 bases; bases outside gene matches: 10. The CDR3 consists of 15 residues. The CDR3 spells CASSHLSGGALEQFF. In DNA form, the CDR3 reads TGTGCCAGCAGCCACCTAAGCGGGGGGGCCCTTGAGCAGTTCTTC.

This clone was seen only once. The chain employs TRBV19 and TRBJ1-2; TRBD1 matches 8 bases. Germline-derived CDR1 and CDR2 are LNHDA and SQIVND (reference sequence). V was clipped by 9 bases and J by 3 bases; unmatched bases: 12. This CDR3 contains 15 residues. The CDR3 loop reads CASTRGQGGYYGYTF. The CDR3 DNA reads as TGTGCCAGCACCAGAGGACAGGGAGGGTACTATGGCTACACCTTC.

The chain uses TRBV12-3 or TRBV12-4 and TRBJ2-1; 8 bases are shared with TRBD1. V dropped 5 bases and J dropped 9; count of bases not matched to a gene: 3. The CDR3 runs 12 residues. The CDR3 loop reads CASSTGTGEQFF. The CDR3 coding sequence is TGTGCCAGCAGTACAGGGACAGGTGAGCAGTTCTTC.

CDR3 amino acids: CASRKTGMAEAFF. CDR3 nucleotides: TGTGCCAGCAGGAAGACAGGGATGGCTGAAGCTTTCTTT. V is TRBV6-5 and J is TRBJ1-1, with 7 bases identical to TRBD1. There are 13 residues in the CDR3. Germline loops: CDR1 MNHEY, CDR2 SVGAGI. Germline trimming cut 6 bases from V and 6 bases from J; bases unmatched to any gene: 7.

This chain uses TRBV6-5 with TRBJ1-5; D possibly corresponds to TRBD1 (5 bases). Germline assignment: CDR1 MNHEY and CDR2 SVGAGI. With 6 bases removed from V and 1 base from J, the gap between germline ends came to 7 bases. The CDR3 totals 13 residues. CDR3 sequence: CASRGLSNQPQHF. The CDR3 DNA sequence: TGTGCCAGCAGGGGGCTGAGCAATCAGCCCCAGCATTTT.

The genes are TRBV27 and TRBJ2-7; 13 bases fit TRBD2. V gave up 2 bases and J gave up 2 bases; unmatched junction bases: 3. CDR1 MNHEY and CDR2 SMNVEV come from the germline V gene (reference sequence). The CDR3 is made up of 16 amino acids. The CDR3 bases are TGTGCCAGCAGTTTAGGGACTAGCGGGGTGCCCTACGAGCAGTACTTC. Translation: CASSLGTSGVPYEQYF.

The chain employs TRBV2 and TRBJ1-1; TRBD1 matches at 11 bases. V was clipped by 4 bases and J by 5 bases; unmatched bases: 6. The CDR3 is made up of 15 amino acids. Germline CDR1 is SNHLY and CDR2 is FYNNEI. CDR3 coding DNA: TGTGCCAGCAGTGTAGTGGGACAGGGGGAGACTGAAGCTTTCTTT. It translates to CASSVVGQGETEAFF.

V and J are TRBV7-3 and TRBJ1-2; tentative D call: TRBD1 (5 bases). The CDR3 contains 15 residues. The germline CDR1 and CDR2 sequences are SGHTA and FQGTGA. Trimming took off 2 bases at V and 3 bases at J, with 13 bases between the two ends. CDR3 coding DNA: TGTGCCAGCAGCTTAGGTCCGGGGGTAGACTATGGCTACACCTTC. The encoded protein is CASSLGPGVDYGYTF. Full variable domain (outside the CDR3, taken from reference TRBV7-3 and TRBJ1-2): GAGVSQTPSNKVTEKGKYVELRCDPISGHTALYWYRQSLGQGPEFLIYFQGTGAADDSGLPNDRFFAVRPEGSVSTLKIQRTERGDSAVYLCASSLGPGVDYGYTFGSGTRLTVV.

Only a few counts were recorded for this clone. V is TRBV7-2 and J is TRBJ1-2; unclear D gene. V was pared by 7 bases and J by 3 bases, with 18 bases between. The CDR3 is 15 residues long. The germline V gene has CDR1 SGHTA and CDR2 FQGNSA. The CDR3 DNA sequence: TGTGCCAGCACTTCCTACCTCGGGTCGGACTATGGCTACACCTTC. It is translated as CASTSYLGSDYGYTF.